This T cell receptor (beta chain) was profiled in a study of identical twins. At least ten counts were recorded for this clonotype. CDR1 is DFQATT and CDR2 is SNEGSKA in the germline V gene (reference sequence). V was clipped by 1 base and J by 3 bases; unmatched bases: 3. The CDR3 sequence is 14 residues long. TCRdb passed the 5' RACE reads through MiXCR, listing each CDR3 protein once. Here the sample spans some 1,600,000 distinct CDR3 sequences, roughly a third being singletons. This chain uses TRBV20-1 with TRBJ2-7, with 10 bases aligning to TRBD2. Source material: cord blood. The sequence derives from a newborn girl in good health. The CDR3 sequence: CSARVASGSYEQYF. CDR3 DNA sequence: TGCAGTGCTAGAGTAGCTAGCGGGAGCTACGAGCAGTACTTC.